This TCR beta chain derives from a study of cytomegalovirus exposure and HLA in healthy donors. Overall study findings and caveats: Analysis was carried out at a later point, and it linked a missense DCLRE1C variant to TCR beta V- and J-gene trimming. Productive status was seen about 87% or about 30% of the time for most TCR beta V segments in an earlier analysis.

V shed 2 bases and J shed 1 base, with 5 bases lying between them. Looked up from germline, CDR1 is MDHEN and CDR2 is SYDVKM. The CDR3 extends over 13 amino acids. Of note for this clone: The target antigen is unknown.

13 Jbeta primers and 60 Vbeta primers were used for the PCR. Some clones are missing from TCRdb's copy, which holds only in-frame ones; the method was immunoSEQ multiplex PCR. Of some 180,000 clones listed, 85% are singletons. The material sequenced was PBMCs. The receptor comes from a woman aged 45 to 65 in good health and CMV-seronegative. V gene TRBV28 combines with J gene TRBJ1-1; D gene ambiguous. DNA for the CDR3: TGTGCCAGCAGTTTAATGAGGAACACTGAAGCTTTCTTT. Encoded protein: CASSLMRNTEAFF.